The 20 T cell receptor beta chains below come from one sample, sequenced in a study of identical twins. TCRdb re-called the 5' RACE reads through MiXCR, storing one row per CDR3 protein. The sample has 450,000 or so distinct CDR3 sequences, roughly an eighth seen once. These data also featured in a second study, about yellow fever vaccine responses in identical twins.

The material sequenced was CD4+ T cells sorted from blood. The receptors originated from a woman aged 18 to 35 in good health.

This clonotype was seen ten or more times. The CDR3 region has the DNA TGTGCCAGCAGGTTGGGGGGGATATCCTACAATGAGCAGTTCTTC. As protein: CASRLGGISYNEQFF. This chain links TRBV12-3 or TRBV12-4 with TRBJ2-1, with 7 bases lining up with TRBD2. V lost 6 bases and J lost 1; bases outside the gene matches: 6. CDR3 length: 15 amino acids.

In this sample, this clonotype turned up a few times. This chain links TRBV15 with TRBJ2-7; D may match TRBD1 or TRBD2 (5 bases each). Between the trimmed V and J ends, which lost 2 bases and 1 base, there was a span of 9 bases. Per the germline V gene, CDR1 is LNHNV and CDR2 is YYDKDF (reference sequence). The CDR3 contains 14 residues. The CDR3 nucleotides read TGTGCCACCAGCAGACGGGACGGTTCCTACGAGCAGTACTTC. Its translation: CATSRRDGSYEQYF.

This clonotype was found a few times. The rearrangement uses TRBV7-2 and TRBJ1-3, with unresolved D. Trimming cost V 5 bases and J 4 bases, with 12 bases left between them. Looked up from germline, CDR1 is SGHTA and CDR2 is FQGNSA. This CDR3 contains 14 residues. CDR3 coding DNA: TGTGCCAGCAGCCCTACACCGGGGGGAAACACCATATATTTT. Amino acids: CASSPTPGGNTIYF.

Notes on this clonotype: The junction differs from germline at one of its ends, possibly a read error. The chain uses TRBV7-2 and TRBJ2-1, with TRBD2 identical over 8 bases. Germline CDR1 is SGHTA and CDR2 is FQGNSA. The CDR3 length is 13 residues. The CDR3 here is CASSLGREGLKIF. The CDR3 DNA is TGTGCCAGCAGCTTAGGCCGGGAGGGCCTGAAGATCTTC.

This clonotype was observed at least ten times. The CDR3 reads CASRLFSAGEQYF. CDR3 DNA sequence: TGTGCCAGCAGATTGTTTTCGGCCGGTGAGCAGTACTTC. The chain employs TRBV12-3 or TRBV12-4 and TRBJ2-7; no definite D call. Trimming removed 6 bases at V and 7 bases at J, with 16 bases between. The CDR3 totals 13 residues.

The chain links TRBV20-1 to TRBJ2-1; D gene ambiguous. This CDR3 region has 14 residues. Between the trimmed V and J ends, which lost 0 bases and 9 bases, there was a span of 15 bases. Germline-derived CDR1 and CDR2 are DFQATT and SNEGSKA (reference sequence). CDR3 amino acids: CSARDPRGLREQFF. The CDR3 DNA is TGCAGTGCTAGAGACCCTAGAGGTCTTCGTGAGCAGTTCTTC.

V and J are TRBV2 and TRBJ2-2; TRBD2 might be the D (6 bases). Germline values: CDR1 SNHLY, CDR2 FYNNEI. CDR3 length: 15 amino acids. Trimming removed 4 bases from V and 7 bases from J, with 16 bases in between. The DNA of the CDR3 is TGTGCCAGCAGTGGGCGATTAGCGGCGGGCGGGGAGCTGTTTTTT. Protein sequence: CASSGRLAAGGELFF. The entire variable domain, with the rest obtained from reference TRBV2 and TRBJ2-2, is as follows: EPEVTQTPSHQVTQMGQEVILRCVPISNHLYFYWYRQILGQKVEFLVSFYNNEISEKSEIFDDQFSVERPDGSNFTLKIRSTKLEDSAMYFCASSGRLAAGGELFFGEGSRLTVL.

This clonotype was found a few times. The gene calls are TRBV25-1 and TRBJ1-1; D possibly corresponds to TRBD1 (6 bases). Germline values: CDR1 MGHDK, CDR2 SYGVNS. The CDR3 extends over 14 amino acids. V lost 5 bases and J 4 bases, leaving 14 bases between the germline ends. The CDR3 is CASSLRDRTTEAFF. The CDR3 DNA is TGTGCCAGCAGTTTAAGAGACAGGACCACTGAAGCTTTCTTT.

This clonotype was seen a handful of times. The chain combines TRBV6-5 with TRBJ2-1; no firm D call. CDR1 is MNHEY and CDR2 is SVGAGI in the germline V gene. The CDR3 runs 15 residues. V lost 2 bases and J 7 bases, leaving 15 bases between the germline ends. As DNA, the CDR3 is TGTGCCAGCAGTTACGGGGTATCGATGCTGAATGAGCAGTTCTTC. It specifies CASSYGVSMLNEQFF.

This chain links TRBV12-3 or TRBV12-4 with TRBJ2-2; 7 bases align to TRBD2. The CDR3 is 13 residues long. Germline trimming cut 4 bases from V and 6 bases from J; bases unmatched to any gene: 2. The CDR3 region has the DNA TGTGCCAGCAGTTGGGGGGGGTCCGGGGAGCTGTTTTTT. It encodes CASSWGGSGELFF.

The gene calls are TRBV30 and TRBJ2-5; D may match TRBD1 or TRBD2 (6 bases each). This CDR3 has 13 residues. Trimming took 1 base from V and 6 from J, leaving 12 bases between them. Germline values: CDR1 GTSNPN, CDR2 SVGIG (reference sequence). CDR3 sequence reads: CAWSGGAPQTQYF. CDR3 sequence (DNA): TGTGCCTGGAGTGGGGGGGCCCCCCAGACCCAGTACTTC.

Written as DNA, the CDR3 is TGTGCCAGCAGCCAGTCGACGGCGGGGGGTCTCTACGAGCAGTACTTC. Amino acids: CASSQSTAGGLYEQYF. The rearrangement joins TRBV14 to TRBJ2-7; 8 nucleotides align to TRBD2. With 3 bases clipped from V and 3 bases from J, the junction kept 10 bases outside the gene matches. CDR1 and CDR2 from the germline V gene are SGHDN and FVKESK. CDR3 length equals 16 residues.

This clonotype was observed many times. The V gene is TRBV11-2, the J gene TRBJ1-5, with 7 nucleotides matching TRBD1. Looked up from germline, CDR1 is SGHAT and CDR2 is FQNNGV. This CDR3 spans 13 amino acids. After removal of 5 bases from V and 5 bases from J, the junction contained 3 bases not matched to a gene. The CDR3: CASSVDRYQPQHF. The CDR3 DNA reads TGTGCCAGCAGCGTGGACAGGTATCAGCCCCAGCATTTT.

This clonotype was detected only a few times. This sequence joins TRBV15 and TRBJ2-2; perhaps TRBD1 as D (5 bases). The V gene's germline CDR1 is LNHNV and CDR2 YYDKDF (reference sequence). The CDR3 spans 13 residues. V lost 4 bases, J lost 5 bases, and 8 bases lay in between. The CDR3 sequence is CATSTRVTGELFF. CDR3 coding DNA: TGTGCCACCAGCACCAGGGTGACCGGGGAGCTGTTTTTT. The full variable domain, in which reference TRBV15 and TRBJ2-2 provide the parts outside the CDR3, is DAMVIQNPRYQVTQFGKPVTLSCSQTLNHNVMYWYQQKSSQAPKLLFHYYDKDFNNEADTPDNFQSRRPNTSFCFLDIRSPGLGDTAMYLCATSTRVTGELFFGEGSRLTVL.

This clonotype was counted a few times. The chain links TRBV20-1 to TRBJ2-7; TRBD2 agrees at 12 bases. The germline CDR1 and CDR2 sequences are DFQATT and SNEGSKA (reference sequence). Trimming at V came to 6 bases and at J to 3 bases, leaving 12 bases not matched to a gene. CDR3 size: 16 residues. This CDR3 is CSADPRTSGAHYEQYF. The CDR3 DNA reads TGCAGTGCCGATCCGAGGACTAGCGGGGCCCACTACGAGCAGTACTTC.

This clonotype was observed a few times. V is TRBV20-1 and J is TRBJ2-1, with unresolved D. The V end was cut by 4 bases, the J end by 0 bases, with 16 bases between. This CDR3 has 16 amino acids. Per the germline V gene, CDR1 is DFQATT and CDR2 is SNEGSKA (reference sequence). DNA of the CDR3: TGCAGTGCTACACATTTTTCGTTAGGCTCCTACAATGAGCAGTTCTTC. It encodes CSATHFSLGSYNEQFF.

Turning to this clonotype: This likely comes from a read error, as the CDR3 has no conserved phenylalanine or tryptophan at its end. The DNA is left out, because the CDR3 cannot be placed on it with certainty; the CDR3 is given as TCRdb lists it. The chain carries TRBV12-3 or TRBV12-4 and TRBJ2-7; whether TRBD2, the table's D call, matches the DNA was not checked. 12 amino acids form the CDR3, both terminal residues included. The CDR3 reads CASSLPTPGLVD.

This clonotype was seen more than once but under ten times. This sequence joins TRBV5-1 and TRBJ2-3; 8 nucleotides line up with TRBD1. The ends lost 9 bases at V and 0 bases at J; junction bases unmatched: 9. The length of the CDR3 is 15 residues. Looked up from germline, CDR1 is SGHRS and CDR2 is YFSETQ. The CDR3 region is CATPLRQGSTDTQYF. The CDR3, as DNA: TGCGCCACCCCTTTGAGACAGGGGAGCACAGATACGCAGTATTTT.

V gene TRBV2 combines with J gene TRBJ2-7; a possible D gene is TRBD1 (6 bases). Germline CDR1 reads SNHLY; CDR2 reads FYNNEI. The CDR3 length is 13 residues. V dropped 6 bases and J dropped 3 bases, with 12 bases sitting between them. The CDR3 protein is CASRMDSLYEQYF. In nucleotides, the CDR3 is TGTGCCAGCAGAATGGACAGCCTCTACGAGCAGTACTTC.

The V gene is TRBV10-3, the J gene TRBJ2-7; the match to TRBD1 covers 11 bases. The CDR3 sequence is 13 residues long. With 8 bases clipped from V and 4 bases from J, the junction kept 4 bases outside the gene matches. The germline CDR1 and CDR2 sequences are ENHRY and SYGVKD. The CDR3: CAISGTGGYEQYF. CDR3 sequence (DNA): TGTGCCATCTCCGGGACAGGGGGATACGAGCAGTACTTC.